One sample yielded the 28 T cell receptor beta chains listed below, sequenced in a study of OX40 agonist ivuxolimab in advanced cancers. Measured with immunoSEQ multiplex PCR; TCRdb has only the in-frame clones, and not every one. Of 73,000 or so clones in the sample, approximately 78% were seen once. The sample in question was CD4+ or CD8+ T cells sorted from blood, obtained in a trial of the OX40 agonist ivuxolimab. These TCRs come from an adult with an advanced solid tumor such as melanoma, head and neck, liver or kidney cancer.

The chain uses TRBV5-4 and TRBJ1-2; D not resolved. This CDR3 is 15 amino acids long. Trimming pared 3 bases from V and 4 bases from J, leaving 16 bases between. Germline loops: CDR1 SGHNT, CDR2 YYREEE (reference sequence). Here the CDR3 reads CASSSKAGVGYGYTF. In nucleotides, the CDR3 is TGTGCCAGCAGCTCTAAAGCCGGGGTCGGCTATGGCTACACCTTC.

This clone was recorded once. The rearrangement joins TRBV9 to TRBJ2-3; D is uncertain. V was cut by 4 bases and J by 6 bases, with 15 bases left in between. Germline V gene lookup returns CDR1 SGDLS and CDR2 YYNGEE. The CDR3 runs 14 residues. Here the CDR3 reads CASSLSPDPDTQYF. The CDR3 nucleotides read TGTGCCAGCAGCCTTTCTCCTGACCCGGATACGCAGTATTTT.

CDR3 protein: CASSLGQGYNGYTF. CDR3 DNA: TGTGCCAGCAGCTTGGGTCAGGGGTACAATGGCTACACCTTC. The V call is TRBV5-4, the J call TRBJ1-2; D perhaps matches TRBD1 (6 bases). Germline values: CDR1 SGHNT, CDR2 YYREEE (reference sequence). Trimming removed 0 bases at V and 6 bases at J, with 12 bases between. This CDR3 is 14 amino acids long. Based on the CDR3 plus reference TRBV5-4 and TRBJ1-2, the full variable domain is ETGVTQSPTHLIKTRGQQVTLRCSSQSGHNTVSWYQQALGQGPQFIFQYYREEENGRGNFPPRFSGLQFPNYSSELNVNALELDDSALYLCASSLGQGYNGYTFGSGTRLTVV.

The sample holds a few counts of this clone. The genes are TRBV5-1 and TRBJ1-2; the D gene is possibly TRBD1 (5 bases). This CDR3 has 16 residues. The germline V and J ends were trimmed by 3 bases and 8 bases, with 23 bases remaining between them. The germline gives CDR1 SGHRS, CDR2 YFSETQ. CDR3 coding DNA: TGCGCCAGCAGCTACGGGCCGTCGACATTAGAGGGGGGCTACACCTTC. Translating it yields CASSYGPSTLEGGYTF.

The J gene is TRBJ1-2, the V gene TRBV7-9, with D perhaps TRBD1 (6 bases). V lost 5 bases, J lost 8 bases, and 12 bases lay in between. The CDR3 loop spans 12 amino acids. Germline V lookup: CDR1 SEHNR, CDR2 FQNEAQ (reference sequence). The CDR3 DNA is TGTGCCAGCAGCCCACAGGGAAGCGGCTACACCTTC. Amino acid sequence: CASSPQGSGYTF.

This rearrangement joins TRBV14 to TRBJ1-2, with a tentative D call TRBD1 (6 bases). The CDR3 length is 14 residues. V gave up 5 bases and J gave up 0 bases, with 10 bases separating them. CDR1 and CDR2 (germline): SGHDN, FVKESK. The chain's CDR3 is CASSIGTSNYGYTF. CDR3 coding DNA: TGTGCCAGCAGCATCGGGACATCTAACTATGGCTACACCTTC. Combining the CDR3 with reference TRBV14 and TRBJ1-2 gives the whole variable domain EAGVTQFPSHSVIEKGQTVTLRCDPISGHDNLYWYRRVMGKEIKFLLHFVKESKQDESGMPNNRFLAERTGGTYSTLKVQPAELEDSGVYFCASSIGTSNYGYTFGSGTRLTVV.

This rearrangement joins TRBV6-4 to TRBJ1-6; D may be TRBD1 (6 bases). The CDR3 has 14 residues. The germline V and J ends were trimmed by 2 bases and 9 bases, with 11 bases remaining between them. Looked up from germline, CDR1 is MRHNA and CDR2 is SNTAGT. The CDR3 spells CASSDTRGGSPLHF. In nucleotides, the CDR3 is TGTGCCAGCAGTGACACCAGGGGCGGTTCACCCCTCCACTTT.

This chain connects TRBV5-1 to TRBJ2-7; either TRBD1 or TRBD2 may fit D (5 bases each). In germline, CDR1 is SGHRS, CDR2 YFSETQ. The CDR3 is 18 amino acids. V shed 1 base and J shed 0 bases, with 20 bases lying between them. The CDR3 bases are TGCGCCAGCAGCTTGAGGACAACTGAGGGCCTAAGCTCCTACGAGCAGTACTTC. This codes for CASSLRTTEGLSSYEQYF.

This clone was observed once. This chain connects TRBV6-5 to TRBJ1-5; D call uncertain. Germline lookup yields CDR1 MNHEY and CDR2 SVGAGI. The CDR3 consists of 13 residues. The ends were cut back, 7 bases at V and 0 bases at J, with 7 bases in the middle. This chain's CDR3 is CASKLDSNQPQHF. The CDR3 DNA reads as TGTGCCAGCAAACTGGATAGCAATCAGCCCCAGCATTTT.

The rearrangement uses TRBV18 and TRBJ1-5, with TRBD1 as a possible D gene (5 bases). CDR1 is KGHSH, CDR2 LQKENI, per germline. This CDR3 contains 16 residues. V lost 3 bases, J lost 2 bases, and 14 bases lay in between. The CDR3 loop is CASSPGIRGGNQPQHF. CDR3 nucleotide sequence: TGTGCCAGCTCACCGGGGATTCGGGGGGGCAATCAGCCCCAGCATTTT.

The rearrangement joins TRBV28 to TRBJ2-6; the D is unclear. The V gene lost 6 bases and the J gene lost 12 bases, with 15 bases spanning the gap. CDR1 and CDR2 (germline): MDHEN, SYDVKM. The CDR3 is 13 residues long. CDR3 bases: TGTGCCAGCAGCCAGCCTCCGACGAGCGTCCTGACTTTC. It translates to CASSQPPTSVLTF. The whole variable domain, filled in from reference TRBV28 and TRBJ2-6, reads DVKVTQSSRYLVKRTGEKVFLECVQDMDHENMFWYRQDPGLGLRLIYFSYDVKMKEKGDIPEGYSVSREKKERFSLILESASTNQTSMYLCASSQPPTSVLTFGAGSRLTVL.

This chain uses TRBV4-2 with TRBJ1-2, with 10 bases lining up with TRBD1. Germline V lookup: CDR1 LGHNA, CDR2 YNFKEQ. This CDR3 spans 16 amino acids. Unmatched junction bases numbered 8, after V lost 0 bases and J lost 7 bases. The CDR3 sequence is CASSQEVTGTGVGYTF. CDR3 nucleotides: TGTGCCAGCAGCCAAGAGGTGACTGGGACAGGGGTTGGCTACACCTTC.

The genes are TRBV11-2 and TRBJ1-3; D unresolved. Per germline, CDR1 SGHAT and CDR2 FQNNGV. V was trimmed by 5 bases and J by 2 bases, leaving 13 bases between them. The CDR3 totals 15 residues. The DNA for the CDR3 is TGTGCCAGCAGCCTCGCTCGTGGGACTGGAAACACCATATATTTT. It translates to CASSLARGTGNTIYF.

The chain couples TRBV5-5 to TRBJ2-3, with D unclear. Germline assignment: CDR1 SGHKS and CDR2 YYEKEE (reference sequence). V lost 4 bases and J 3 bases, leaving 9 bases between the germline ends. This CDR3 contains 13 residues. CDR3 DNA: TGTGCCAGCAGCCCACAAGCAACAGATACGCAGTATTTT. Translation: CASSPQATDTQYF.

The chain has TRBV18 and TRBJ2-7, with 9 positions matching TRBD2. The germline gives CDR1 KGHSH, CDR2 LQKENI. The CDR3 is 15 amino acids. The junction had 5 bases not matched to a gene; V was cut back by 5 bases and J by 0 bases. As DNA, the CDR3 is TGTGCCAGCTCAAAGACTAGCGGAGTCTCCTACGAGCAGTACTTC. This sequence encodes CASSKTSGVSYEQYF.

The chain carries TRBV5-1 and TRBJ2-1, with D uncertain. The germline CDR1 and CDR2 sequences are SGHRS and YFSETQ. V was pared by 1 base and J by 1 base, with 9 bases between. The CDR3 loop spans 15 amino acids. The CDR3 DNA follows: TGCGCCAGCAGCTTGATAAGGTTTTCCTACAATGAGCAGTTCTTC. This codes for CASSLIRFSYNEQFF.

J is TRBJ2-1 and V is TRBV2; D ambiguous. V lost 2 bases to trimming and J lost 11 bases, with 7 bases between them. This CDR3 has 11 amino acids. The V gene's germline CDR1 is SNHLY and CDR2 FYNNEI. The CDR3 region has the DNA TGTGCCAGCAGTGAAAGAATAAAGCAGTTCTTC. Translation: CASSERIKQFF.

This clone was seen only a few times. The chain carries TRBV7-2 and TRBJ2-1; perhaps TRBD1 as D (5 bases). Trimming cost V 2 bases and J 4 bases, with 12 bases left between them. The germline V gene encodes CDR1 SGHTA and CDR2 FQGNSA. The CDR3 spans 15 residues. CDR3 sequence reads: CASSLSRTTYNEQFF. DNA for the CDR3: TGTGCCAGCAGCTTATCACGGACAACTTACAATGAGCAGTTCTTC.

The chain has TRBV7-9 and TRBJ1-1, with D perhaps TRBD1 (5 bases). V lost 1 base to trimming and J lost 7 bases, with 13 bases between them. CDR1 SEHNR and CDR2 FQNEAQ come from the germline V gene (reference sequence). The CDR3 is made up of 14 amino acids. CDR3 bases: TGTGCCAGCAGCTTAGGGGTGGCGGGGGTTGAAGCTTTCTTT. Its translation: CASSLGVAGVEAFF.

This CDR3 reads CASSPSPKFPAAGNTIYF. Here the CDR3 DNA reads TGTGCCAGCAGCCCAAGCCCCAAATTTCCGGCCGCTGGAAACACCATATATTTT. V usage is TRBV7-9 and J usage is TRBJ1-3; D gene uncertain. Germline V CDR1 and CDR2: SEHNR, FQNEAQ (reference sequence). CDR3 length: 18 amino acids. The V gene lost 5 bases and the J gene lost 2 bases, with 22 bases spanning the gap.

The V call is TRBV6-1, the J call TRBJ1-2; D may be TRBD1 (5 bases). Germline V CDR1 and CDR2: MNHNS, SASEGT. Trimming removed 1 base from V and 3 bases from J, with 6 bases in between. CDR3 length: 13 amino acids. The CDR3 region is CASSEGGHYGYTF. DNA for the CDR3: TGTGCCAGCAGTGAAGGGGGCCACTATGGCTACACCTTC.

CDR3: CASSVEVGGLFSTGELFF. The DNA of the CDR3 is TGTGCCAGCAGCGTAGAGGTGGGCGGGCTGTTTTCCACCGGGGAGCTGTTTTTT. This chain joins TRBV9 and TRBJ2-2, with a weak D call TRBD2 (5 bases). V was shortened by 0 bases and J by 4 bases, with 19 bases between the two germline ends. CDR1 and CDR2 (germline): SGDLS, YYNGEE. This CDR3 spans 18 amino acids.

The chain has TRBV28 and TRBJ1-1; 7 bases agree with TRBD1. The CDR3 totals 15 residues. V was pared by 0 bases and J by 4 bases, with 5 bases of the junction left unmatched. CDR1 and CDR2 from the germline V gene are MDHEN and SYDVKM. The CDR3 loop is CASSLWGDRVTEAFF. Here the CDR3 DNA reads TGTGCCAGCAGTTTATGGGGAGACAGGGTCACTGAAGCTTTCTTT.

This chain links TRBV6-5 with TRBJ1-2; TRBD1 matches at 8 bases. J lost 6 bases, V lost 5 bases, and 11 bases had no gene match. The CDR3 contains 15 residues. Germline loops: CDR1 MNHEY, CDR2 SVGAGI. The DNA of the CDR3 is TGTGCCAGCAGTACGCGACAGGGGAAGAGGGATGGCTACACCTTC. As protein: CASSTRQGKRDGYTF.

The rearrangement links TRBV6-1 to TRBJ1-6; D is uncertain. From germline, CDR1 is MNHNS and CDR2 SASEGT. The V gene lost 4 bases and the J gene lost 8 bases, with 15 bases spanning the gap. The CDR3 extends over 15 amino acids. CDR3 sequence reads: CASSVVRRQDSPLHF. DNA for the CDR3: TGTGCCAGCAGTGTGGTGAGACGGCAAGATTCACCCCTCCACTTT.

The CDR3 region is CASSVWGPNTEAFF. CDR3 sequence (DNA): TGTGCCAGCAGTGTTTGGGGACCGAACACTGAAGCTTTCTTT. V gene TRBV6-1 combines with J gene TRBJ1-1; possible D gene TRBD1, 5 bases. Germline V gives CDR1 MNHNS, CDR2 SASEGT. The CDR3 is 14 residues long. The V end was cut by 4 bases, the J end by 1 base, with 10 bases between.

This sequence joins TRBV7-9 and TRBJ1-1, with 8 bases that match TRBD1. This CDR3 has 15 amino acids. Germline CDR1 SEHNR, CDR2 FQNEAQ (reference sequence). The V segment lost 3 bases and the J segment 1 base; nucleotides outside the gene matches: 4. DNA for the CDR3: TGTGCCAGCAGCTTCGGGGACAGGCCGAACACTGAAGCTTTCTTT. It codes for CASSFGDRPNTEAFF.

V and J are TRBV5-4 and TRBJ1-3; TRBD1 agrees at 9 bases. Germline loops: CDR1 SGHNT, CDR2 YYREEE (reference sequence). J was trimmed by 7 bases and V by 3 bases; bases with no gene match: 8. The CDR3 is made up of 15 amino acids. As DNA, the CDR3 is TGTGCCAGCAGCTCCGGGACAGGGTCGTTTAACACCATATATTTT. Its translation: CASSSGTGSFNTIYF. Filled out from reference TRBV5-4 and TRBJ1-3, the complete variable domain reads ETGVTQSPTHLIKTRGQQVTLRCSSQSGHNTVSWYQQALGQGPQFIFQYYREEENGRGNFPPRFSGLQFPNYSSELNVNALELDDSALYLCASSSGTGSFNTIYFGEGSWLTVV.